This TCR beta chain was captured by sequencing in a study of blood T cells in healthy people across ages. Looked up from germline, CDR1 is SGHTA and CDR2 is FQGTGA. V was cut by 5 bases and J by 1 base, with 13 bases left in between. The CDR3 is made up of 15 amino acids. A sample-barcoded 5' primer and a J-beta primer mix were used in a second PCR of roughly 7 to 12 cycles. TCRdb re-derived calls from the 5' RACE reads in MiXCR, one entry per CDR3 protein. The table lists around 1.5 million distinct CDR3 sequences, 30% to 40% of them singletons, with about 11% in the top ten. Input material: blood. This TCR came from a woman in her thirties in good health. The V gene is TRBV7-3, the J gene TRBJ2-3; D gene uncertain. The CDR3 sequence is CASSPANPGTDTQYF. The CDR3 DNA follows: TGTGCCAGCAGCCCGGCGAATCCCGGCACAGATACGCAGTATTTT.